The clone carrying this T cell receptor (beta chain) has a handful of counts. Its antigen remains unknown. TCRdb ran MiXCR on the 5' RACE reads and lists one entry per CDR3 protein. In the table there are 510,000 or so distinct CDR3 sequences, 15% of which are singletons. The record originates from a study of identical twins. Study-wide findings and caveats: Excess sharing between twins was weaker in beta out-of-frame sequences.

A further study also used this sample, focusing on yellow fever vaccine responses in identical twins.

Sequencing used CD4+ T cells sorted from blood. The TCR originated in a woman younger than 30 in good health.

The CDR3 sequence is CSARGDRGFYGYTF. CDR3 nucleotide sequence: TGCAGTGCTAGAGGGGACAGGGGGTTCTATGGCTACACCTTC. V usage is TRBV20-1 and J usage is TRBJ1-2; 11 nucleotides line up with TRBD1. CDR1 and CDR2 from the germline V gene are DFQATT and SNEGSKA (reference sequence). V was clipped by 1 base and J by 4 bases; unmatched bases: 2. The CDR3 has 14 residues.